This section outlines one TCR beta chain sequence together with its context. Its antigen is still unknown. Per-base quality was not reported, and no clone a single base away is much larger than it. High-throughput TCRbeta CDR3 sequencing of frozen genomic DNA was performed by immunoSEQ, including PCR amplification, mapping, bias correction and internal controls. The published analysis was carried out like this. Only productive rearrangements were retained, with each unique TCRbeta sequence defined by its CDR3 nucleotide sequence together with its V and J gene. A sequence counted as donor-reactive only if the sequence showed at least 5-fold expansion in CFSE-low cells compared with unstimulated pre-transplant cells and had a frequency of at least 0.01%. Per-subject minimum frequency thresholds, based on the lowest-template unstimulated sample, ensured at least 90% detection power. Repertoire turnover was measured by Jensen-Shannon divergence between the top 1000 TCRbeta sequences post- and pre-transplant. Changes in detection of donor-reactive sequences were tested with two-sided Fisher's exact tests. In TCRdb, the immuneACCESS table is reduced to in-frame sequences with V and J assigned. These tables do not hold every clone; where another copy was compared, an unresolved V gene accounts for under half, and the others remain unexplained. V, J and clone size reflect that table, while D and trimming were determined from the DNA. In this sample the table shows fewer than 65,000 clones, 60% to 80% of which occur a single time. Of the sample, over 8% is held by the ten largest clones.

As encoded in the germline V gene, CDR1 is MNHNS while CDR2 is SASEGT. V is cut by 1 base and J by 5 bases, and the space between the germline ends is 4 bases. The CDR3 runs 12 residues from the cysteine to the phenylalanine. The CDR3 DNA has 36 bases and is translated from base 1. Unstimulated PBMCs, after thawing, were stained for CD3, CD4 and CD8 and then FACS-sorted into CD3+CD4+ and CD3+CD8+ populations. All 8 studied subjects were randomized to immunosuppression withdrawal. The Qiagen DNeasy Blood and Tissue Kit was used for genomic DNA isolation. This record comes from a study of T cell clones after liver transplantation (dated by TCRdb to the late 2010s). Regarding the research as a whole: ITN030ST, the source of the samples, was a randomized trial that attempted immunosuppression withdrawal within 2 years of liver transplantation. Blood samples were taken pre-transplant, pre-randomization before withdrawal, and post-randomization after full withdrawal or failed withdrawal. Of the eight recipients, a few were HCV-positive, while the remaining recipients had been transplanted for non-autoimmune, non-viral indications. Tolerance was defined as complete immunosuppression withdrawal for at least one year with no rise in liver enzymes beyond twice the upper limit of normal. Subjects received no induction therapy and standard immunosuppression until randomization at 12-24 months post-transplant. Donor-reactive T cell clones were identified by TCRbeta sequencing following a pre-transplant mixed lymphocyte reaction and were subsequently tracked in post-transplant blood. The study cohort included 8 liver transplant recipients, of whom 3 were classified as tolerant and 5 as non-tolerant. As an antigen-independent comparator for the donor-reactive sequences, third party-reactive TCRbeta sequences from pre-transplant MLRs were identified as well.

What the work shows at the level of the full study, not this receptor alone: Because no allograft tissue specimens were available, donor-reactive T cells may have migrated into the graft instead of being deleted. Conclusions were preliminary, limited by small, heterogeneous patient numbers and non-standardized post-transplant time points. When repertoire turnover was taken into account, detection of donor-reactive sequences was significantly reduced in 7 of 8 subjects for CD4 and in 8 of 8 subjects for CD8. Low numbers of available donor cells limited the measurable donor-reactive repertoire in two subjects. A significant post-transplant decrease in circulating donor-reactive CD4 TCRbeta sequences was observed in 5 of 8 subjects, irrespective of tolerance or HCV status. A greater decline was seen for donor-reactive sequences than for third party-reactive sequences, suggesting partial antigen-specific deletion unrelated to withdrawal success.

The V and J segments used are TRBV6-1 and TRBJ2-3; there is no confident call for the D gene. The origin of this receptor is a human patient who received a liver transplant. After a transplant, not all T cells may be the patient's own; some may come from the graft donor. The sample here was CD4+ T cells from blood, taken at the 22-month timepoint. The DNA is TGTGCCAGCAGTGAAGGGGGAGATACGCAGTATTTT. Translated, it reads CASSEGGDTQYF.